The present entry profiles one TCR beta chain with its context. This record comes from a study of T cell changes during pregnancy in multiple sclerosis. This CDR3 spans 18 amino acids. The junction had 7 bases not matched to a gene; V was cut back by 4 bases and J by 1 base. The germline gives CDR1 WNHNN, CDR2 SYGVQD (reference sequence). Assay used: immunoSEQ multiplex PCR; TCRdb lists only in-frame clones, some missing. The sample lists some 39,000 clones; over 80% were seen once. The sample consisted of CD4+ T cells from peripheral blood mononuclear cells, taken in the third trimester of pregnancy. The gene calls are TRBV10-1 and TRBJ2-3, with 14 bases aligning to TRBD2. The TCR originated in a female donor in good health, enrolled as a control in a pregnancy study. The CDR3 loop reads CASSGARLAGGGTDTQYF. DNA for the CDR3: TGCGCCAGCAGTGGGGCTAGACTAGCGGGAGGGGGCACAGATACGCAGTATTTT.